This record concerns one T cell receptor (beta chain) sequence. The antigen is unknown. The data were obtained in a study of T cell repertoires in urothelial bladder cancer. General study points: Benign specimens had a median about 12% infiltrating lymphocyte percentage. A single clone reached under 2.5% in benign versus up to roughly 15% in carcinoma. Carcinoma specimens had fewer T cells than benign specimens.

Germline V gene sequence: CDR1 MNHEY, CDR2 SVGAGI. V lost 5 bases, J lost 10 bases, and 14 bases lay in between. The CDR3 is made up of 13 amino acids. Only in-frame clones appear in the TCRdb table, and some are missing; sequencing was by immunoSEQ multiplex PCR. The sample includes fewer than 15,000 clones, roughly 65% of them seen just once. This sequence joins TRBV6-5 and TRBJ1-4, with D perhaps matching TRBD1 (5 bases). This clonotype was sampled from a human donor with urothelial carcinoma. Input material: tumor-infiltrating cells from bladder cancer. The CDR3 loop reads CASSTLQGGKLFF. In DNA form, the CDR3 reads TGTGCCAGCAGTACCCTTCAGGGAGGAAAACTGTTTTTT.